This paragraph reports one TCR beta chain. This record comes from a study of OX40 agonist ivuxolimab in advanced cancers. V was trimmed by 0 bases and J by 5 bases, leaving 13 bases between them. CDR1 MNHEY and CDR2 SVGAGI come from the germline V gene. The CDR3 covers 15 residues. Systemic immunosuppression or a history of autoimmune disease excluded patients. Sequencing was performed with immunoSEQ multiplex PCR; in TCRdb, only in-frame clones are kept and a portion is missing. Of around 63,000 clones in the sample, roughly 80% were seen once. The receptor was isolated from an adult with an advanced solid tumor such as melanoma, head and neck, liver or kidney cancer. The chain couples TRBV6-5 to TRBJ2-5; D call uncertain. The material sequenced was CD4+ or CD8+ T cells sorted from blood, taken in a trial of the OX40 agonist ivuxolimab. The CDR3 reads CASSYSTGVEETQYF. In DNA, the CDR3 is TGTGCCAGCAGTTACTCAACCGGAGTAGAGGAGACCCAGTACTTC.